Presented here are 11 T cell receptor beta chains from one specimen sequenced in a study of cytomegalovirus exposure and HLA in healthy donors (dated by TCRdb to about 2017). The library was made by the immunoSEQ multiplex PCR assay. The multiplex PCR relied on a mix of 60 forward primers for TCR Vbeta segments and 13 reverse primers for TCR Jbeta segments. TCRdb retrieved this table from immuneACCESS and kept in-frame rearrangements only. Not all clones are present; in checked studies, unresolved V genes account for under half, and no reason is known for the remainder. Counted in this sample were roughly 50,000 clones; 65% to 80% of them appeared once. The ten largest account for 6% to 7% of the sample. Sequences were obtained from PBMCs. These receptors were collected from a man aged 25 to 40 in good health and CMV-seropositive.

CDR3 residues: CASSSASSYNSPLHF. CDR3 nucleotide sequence: TGTGCCAGCAGTTCTGCGAGCTCCTATAATTCACCCCTCCACTTT. The V call is TRBV7-2, the J call TRBJ1-6; no clear D gene. Looked up from germline, CDR1 is SGHTA and CDR2 is FQGNSA. Trimming took off 6 bases at V and 0 bases at J, with 9 bases between the two ends. The CDR3 extends over 15 amino acids.

This clone was seen more than once but under ten times. This chain uses TRBV4-3 with TRBJ2-1; no clear D gene. V was clipped by 1 base and J by 10 bases, with 5 bases between them. The germline V gene has CDR1 LGHNA and CDR2 YSLEER. This CDR3 region has 11 residues. The CDR3 loop is CASSQGSEQFF. The CDR3 DNA follows: TGCGCCAGCAGCCAAGGGAGCGAGCAGTTCTTC.

The rearrangement joins TRBV5-1 to TRBJ2-7, with TRBD1 matching over 9 bases. Germline V gene data show CDR1 as SGHRS and CDR2 as YFSETQ. Trimming cost V 0 bases and J 0 bases; bases outside gene matches: 4. The CDR3 runs 16 residues. Written as DNA, the CDR3 is TGCGCCAGCAGCTTGGGACAGGGGGTGATCTCCTACGAGCAGTACTTC. It translates to CASSLGQGVISYEQYF. Filled out from reference TRBV5-1 and TRBJ2-7, the complete variable domain reads KAGVTQTPRYLIKTRGQQVTLSCSPISGHRSVSWYQQTPGQGLQFLFEYFSETQRNKGNFPGRFSGRQFSNSRSEMNVSTLELGDSALYLCASSLGQGVISYEQYFGPGTRLTVT.

The genes are TRBV19 and TRBJ2-2; a weak D match, TRBD1 (6 bases). Germline V gene lookup returns CDR1 LNHDA and CDR2 SQIVND (reference sequence). Trimming removed 4 bases at V and 2 bases at J, with 11 bases between. The CDR3 totals 15 residues. CDR3 loop: CASSRGQINTGELFF. Written as DNA, the CDR3 is TGTGCCAGTAGTAGGGGGCAGATTAACACCGGGGAGCTGTTTTTT.

This clone was counted a single time. This chain links TRBV9 with TRBJ2-2; TRBD2 matches 9 bases. The length of the CDR3 is 16 residues. The V gene end was trimmed by 3 bases and the J gene end by 5 bases; junction bases not matched to a gene: 8. Looked up from germline, CDR1 is SGDLS and CDR2 is YYNGEE. The CDR3 DNA is TGTGCCAGCAGCGGTATCACTAGCGGGCCGACCGGGGAGCTGTTTTTT. Its protein is CASSGITSGPTGELFF.

The gene calls are TRBV2 and TRBJ2-3, with D possibly matching TRBD1 (5 bases). V was shortened by 4 bases and J by 1 base, with 9 bases between the two germline ends. The CDR3 totals 14 residues. In germline, CDR1 is SNHLY, CDR2 FYNNEI. The CDR3 sequence is CASSVQDGTDTQYF. The DNA for the CDR3 is TGTGCCAGCAGTGTACAGGACGGCACAGATACGCAGTATTTT.

This clone turned up a few times. The chain joins TRBV5-6 to TRBJ2-3, with a tentative D call TRBD1 (6 bases). Germline loops: CDR1 SGHDT, CDR2 YYEEEE. There are 15 residues in the CDR3. The V and J ends lost 4 bases and 4 bases respectively, with 16 bases between them. CDR3 amino acids: CASSTWGAGADTQYF. CDR3 nucleotide sequence: TGTGCCAGCAGCACCTGGGGCGCAGGGGCAGATACGCAGTATTTT.

The J gene is TRBJ2-3, the V gene TRBV4-1; 9 bases are a match to TRBD1. The trim removed 3 bases at V and 3 bases at J, leaving 10 bases unmatched. Per germline, CDR1 MGHRA and CDR2 YSYEKL. The CDR3 length is 17 residues. In nucleotides, the CDR3 is TGCGCCAGCAGCCAGCTTTTCGGGACAGGGATAACAGATACGCAGTATTTT. Translation: CASSQLFGTGITDTQYF.

This clone was counted a single time. The chain recombines TRBV15 with TRBJ2-7; TRBD1 matches 10 bases. The V and J ends lost 2 bases and 3 bases, in that order; junction bases with no gene match: 7. The CDR3 totals 16 residues. Germline loops: CDR1 LNHNV, CDR2 YYDKDF (reference sequence). Written as DNA, the CDR3 is TGTGCCACCAGCAGAAGTCGACAGGGGGCTAACTACGAGCAGTACTTC. Its protein is CATSRSRQGANYEQYF.

V usage is TRBV15 and J usage is TRBJ1-3; the D is unclear. CDR1 LNHNV and CDR2 YYDKDF come from the germline V gene (reference sequence). The CDR3 covers 13 residues. Trimming took off 0 bases at V and 3 bases at J, with 3 bases between the two ends. The DNA of the CDR3 is TGTGCCACCAGCAGAGATCATGGAAACACCATATATTTT. This encodes CATSRDHGNTIYF.

This chain joins TRBV27 and TRBJ2-3; the match to TRBD1 covers 7 bases. V shed 2 bases, J shed 1 base, and the junction held 3 bases outside the gene matches. CDR3 length: 15 residues. Looked up from germline, CDR1 is MNHEY and CDR2 is SMNVEV (reference sequence). Here the CDR3 DNA reads TGTGCCAGCAGTTTAGAGGGGGCGGGCACAGATACGCAGTATTTT. It encodes CASSLEGAGTDTQYF.